This T cell receptor beta chain was sequenced during a study of control samples from healthy donors and cancer patients. Germline CDR1 MGHRA, CDR2 YSYEKL. The CDR3 covers 15 residues. The germline V and J ends were trimmed by 0 bases and 4 bases, with 10 bases remaining between them. The data were produced by immunoSEQ multiplex PCR, yet TCRdb's version contains in-frame clones alone and is incomplete. The sample holds 93,000 or so clones; around 88% are singletons and the top ten take approximately 19%. The receptor was derived from a man aged 60 to 69 with lung cancer. Sequenced material: PBMCs. This chain joins TRBV4-1 and TRBJ1-5, with a weak D call TRBD1 (6 bases). The CDR3 reads CASSQDKGENQPQHF. The CDR3, as DNA: TGCGCCAGCAGCCAAGATAAGGGGGAGAATCAGCCCCAGCATTTT.